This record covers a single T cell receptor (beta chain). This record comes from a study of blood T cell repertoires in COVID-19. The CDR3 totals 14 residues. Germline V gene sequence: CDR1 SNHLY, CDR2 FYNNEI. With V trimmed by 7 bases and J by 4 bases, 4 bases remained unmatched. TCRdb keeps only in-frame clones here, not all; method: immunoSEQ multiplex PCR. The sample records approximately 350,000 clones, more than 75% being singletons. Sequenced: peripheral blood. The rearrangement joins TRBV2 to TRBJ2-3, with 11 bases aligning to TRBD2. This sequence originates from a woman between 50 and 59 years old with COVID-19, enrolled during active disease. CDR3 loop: CASTLAGGADTQYF. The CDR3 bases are TGTGCCAGCACTCTAGCGGGAGGCGCAGATACGCAGTATTTT. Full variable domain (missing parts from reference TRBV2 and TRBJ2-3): EPEVTQTPSHQVTQMGQEVILRCVPISNHLYFYWYRQILGQKVEFLVSFYNNEISEKSEIFDDQFSVERPDGSNFTLKIRSTKLEDSAMYFCASTLAGGADTQYFGPGTRLTVL.